This T cell receptor (beta chain) originates from a study of cytomegalovirus exposure and HLA in healthy donors. Study-level information: From donors who were HLA-typed, an early data release held 80 million to 95 million unique TCRs. Findings and caveats of the study: Being productive about 90% or about 30% of the time was typical of most TCR beta V segments in an earlier analysis. CMV serostatus was the sole immune exposure data available. Cytomegalovirus association was listed for approximately 160 TCR beta chains.

The primer mix had 60 Vbeta and 13 Jbeta primers. Data came from immunoSEQ multiplex PCR; TCRdb stores just in-frame clones and leaves some out. The data show over 150,000 clones, with 77% seen just once and roughly 2.6% held by the top ten. Germline V gene sequence: CDR1 MNHEY, CDR2 SVGAGI. Trimming pared 0 bases from V and 2 bases from J, leaving 8 bases between. The length of the CDR3 is 16 residues. About this clone itself: Antigen specificity is unknown.

The receptor comes from a woman aged 40 to 55 in good health and CMV-seropositive. The sequencing input was PBMCs. V is TRBV6-5 and J is TRBJ2-6; D possibly corresponds to TRBD2 (6 bases). CDR3 sequence: CASSYSGGAGANVLTF. The DNA of the CDR3 is TGTGCCAGCAGTTACTCGGGGGGAGCTGGGGCCAACGTCCTGACTTTC.